The source of this T cell receptor (beta chain) is a study of T cell repertoires in cytomegalovirus infection. Study details: In public TCR beta signatures, there were indications of both CMV infection and matching HLA type. Findings and limits, study-wide: Frequencies of public TCR beta families were cumulated, and this identified carriers of CMV plus the relevant HLA.

The CDR3 is made up of 18 amino acids. Trimming pared 5 bases from V and 0 bases from J, leaving 20 bases between. Germline CDR1 reads MDHEN; CDR2 reads SYDVKM. Via MiXCR, TCRdb re-called the reads, giving one row per CDR3 protein. The sample shows about 400,000 distinct CDR3 sequences, roughly 34% of them seen only once. A remark on this clonotype: Its antigen is currently unknown.

The sequences come from cultured PBMCs, collected from culture after CMV antigen stimulation. The sequence was obtained from a human donor in good health (CMV status not recorded). Some clones in this sample may be carry-over from other donors' samples. The genes are TRBV28 and TRBJ1-5; D is perhaps TRBD1 (6 bases). CDR3 nucleotides: TGTGCCAGCAGTCTTCTGGACAGTACCATACTTAGCAATCAGCCCCAGCATTTT. It specifies CASSLLDSTILSNQPQHF.